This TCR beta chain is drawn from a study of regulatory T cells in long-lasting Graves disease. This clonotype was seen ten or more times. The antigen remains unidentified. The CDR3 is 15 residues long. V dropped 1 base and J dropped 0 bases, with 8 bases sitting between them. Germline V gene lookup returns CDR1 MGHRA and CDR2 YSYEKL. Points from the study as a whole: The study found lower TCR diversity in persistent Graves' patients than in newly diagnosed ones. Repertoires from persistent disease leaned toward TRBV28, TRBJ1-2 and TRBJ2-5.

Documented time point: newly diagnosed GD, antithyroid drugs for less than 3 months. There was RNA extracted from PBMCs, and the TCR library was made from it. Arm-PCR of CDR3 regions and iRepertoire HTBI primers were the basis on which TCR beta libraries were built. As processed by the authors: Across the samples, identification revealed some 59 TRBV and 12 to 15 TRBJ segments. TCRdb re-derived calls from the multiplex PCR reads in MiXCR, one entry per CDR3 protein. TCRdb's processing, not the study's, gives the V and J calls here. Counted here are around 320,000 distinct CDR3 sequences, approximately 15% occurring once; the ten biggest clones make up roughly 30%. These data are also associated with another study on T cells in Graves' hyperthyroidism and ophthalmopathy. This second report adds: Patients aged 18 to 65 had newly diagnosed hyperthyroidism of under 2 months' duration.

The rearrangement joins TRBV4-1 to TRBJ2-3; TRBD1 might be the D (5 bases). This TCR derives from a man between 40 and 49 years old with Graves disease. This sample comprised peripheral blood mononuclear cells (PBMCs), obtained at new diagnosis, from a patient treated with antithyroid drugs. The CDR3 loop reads CASSQAGLSTDTQYF. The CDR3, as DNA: TGCGCCAGCAGCCAAGCAGGGCTGAGCACAGATACGCAGTATTTT.